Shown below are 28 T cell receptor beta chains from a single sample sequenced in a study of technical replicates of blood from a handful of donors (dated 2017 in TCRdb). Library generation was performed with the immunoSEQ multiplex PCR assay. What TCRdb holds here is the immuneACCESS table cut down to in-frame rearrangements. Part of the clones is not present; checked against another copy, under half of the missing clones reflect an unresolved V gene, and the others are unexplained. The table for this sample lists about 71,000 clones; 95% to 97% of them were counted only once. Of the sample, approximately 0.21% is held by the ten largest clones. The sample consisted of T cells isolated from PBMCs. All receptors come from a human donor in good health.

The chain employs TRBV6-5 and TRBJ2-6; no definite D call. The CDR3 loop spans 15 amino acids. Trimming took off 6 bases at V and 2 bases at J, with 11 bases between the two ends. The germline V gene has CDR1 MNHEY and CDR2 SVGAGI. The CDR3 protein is CASSDQTAGANVLTF. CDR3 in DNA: TGTGCCAGCAGCGACCAAACAGCTGGGGCCAACGTCCTGACTTTC.

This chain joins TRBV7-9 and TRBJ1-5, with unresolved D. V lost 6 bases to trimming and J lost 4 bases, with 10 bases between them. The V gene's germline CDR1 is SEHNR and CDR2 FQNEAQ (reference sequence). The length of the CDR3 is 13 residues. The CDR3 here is CASSFTANQPQHF. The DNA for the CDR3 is TGTGCCAGCAGTTTTACAGCAAATCAGCCCCAGCATTTT.

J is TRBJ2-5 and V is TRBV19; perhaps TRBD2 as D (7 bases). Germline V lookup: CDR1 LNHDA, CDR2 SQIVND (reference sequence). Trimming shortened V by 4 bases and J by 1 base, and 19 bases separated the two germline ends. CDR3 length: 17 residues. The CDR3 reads CASSRGGRWEGQETQYF. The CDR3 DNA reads TGTGCCAGTAGTAGGGGGGGGCGCTGGGAGGGCCAAGAGACCCAGTACTTC. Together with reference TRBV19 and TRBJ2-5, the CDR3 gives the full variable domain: DGGITQSPKYLFRKEGQNVTLSCEQNLNHDAMYWYRQDPGQGLRLIYYSQIVNDFQKGDIAEGYSVSREKKESFPLTVTSAQKNPTAFYLCASSRGGRWEGQETQYFGPGTRLLVL.

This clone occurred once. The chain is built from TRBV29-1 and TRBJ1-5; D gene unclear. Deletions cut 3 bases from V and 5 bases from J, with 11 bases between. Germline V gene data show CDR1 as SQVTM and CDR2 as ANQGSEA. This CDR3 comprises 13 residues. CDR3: CSVDFGSDQPQHF. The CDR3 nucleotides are TGCAGCGTTGACTTCGGTTCCGATCAGCCCCAGCATTTT. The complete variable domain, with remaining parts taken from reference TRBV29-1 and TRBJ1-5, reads SAVISQKPSRDICQRGTSLTIQCQVDSQVTMMFWYRQQPGQSLTLIATANQGSEATYESGFVIDKFPISRPNLTFSTLTVSNMSPEDSSIYLCSVDFGSDQPQHFGDGTRLSIL.

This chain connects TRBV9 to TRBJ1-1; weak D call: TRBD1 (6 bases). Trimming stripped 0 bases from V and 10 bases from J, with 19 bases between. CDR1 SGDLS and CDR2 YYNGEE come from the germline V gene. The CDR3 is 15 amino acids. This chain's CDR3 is CASSVGGRGEGRAFF. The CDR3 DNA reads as TGTGCCAGCAGCGTAGGAGGCAGGGGCGAAGGGCGAGCTTTCTTT.

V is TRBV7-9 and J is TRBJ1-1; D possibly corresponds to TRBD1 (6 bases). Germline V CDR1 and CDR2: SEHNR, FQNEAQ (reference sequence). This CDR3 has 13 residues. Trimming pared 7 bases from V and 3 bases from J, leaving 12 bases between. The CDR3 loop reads CASTSTGYTEAFF. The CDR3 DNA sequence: TGTGCCAGCACCTCTACAGGGTACACTGAAGCTTTCTTT. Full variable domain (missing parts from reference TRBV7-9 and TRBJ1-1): DTGVSQNPRHKITKRGQNVTFRCDPISEHNRLYWYRQTLGQGPEFLTYFQNEAQLEKSRLLSDRFSAERPKGSFSTLEIQRTEQGDSAMYLCASTSTGYTEAFFGQGTRLTVV.

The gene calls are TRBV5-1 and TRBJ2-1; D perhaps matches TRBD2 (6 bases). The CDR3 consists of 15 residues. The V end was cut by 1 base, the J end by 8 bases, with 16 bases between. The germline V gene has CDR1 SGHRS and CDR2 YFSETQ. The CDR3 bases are TGCGCCAGCAGCTTGTGGGGGAAGCGGGCCGATGAGCAGTTCTTC. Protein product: CASSLWGKRADEQFF. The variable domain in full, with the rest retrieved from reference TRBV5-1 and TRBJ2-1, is KAGVTQTPRYLIKTRGQQVTLSCSPISGHRSVSWYQQTPGQGLQFLFEYFSETQRNKGNFPGRFSGRQFSNSRSEMNVSTLELGDSALYLCASSLWGKRADEQFFGPGTRLTVL.

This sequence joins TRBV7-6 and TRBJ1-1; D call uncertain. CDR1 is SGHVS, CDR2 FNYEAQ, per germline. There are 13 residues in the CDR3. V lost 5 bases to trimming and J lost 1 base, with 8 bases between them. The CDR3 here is CASSATANTEAFF. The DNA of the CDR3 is TGTGCCAGCAGCGCTACAGCGAACACTGAAGCTTTCTTT.

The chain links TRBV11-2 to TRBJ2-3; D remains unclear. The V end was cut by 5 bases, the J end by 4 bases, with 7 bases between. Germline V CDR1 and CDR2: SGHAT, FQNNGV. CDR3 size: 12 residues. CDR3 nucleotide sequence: TGTGCCAGCAGCCTAAGTGCAGATACGCAGTATTTT. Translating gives CASSLSADTQYF.

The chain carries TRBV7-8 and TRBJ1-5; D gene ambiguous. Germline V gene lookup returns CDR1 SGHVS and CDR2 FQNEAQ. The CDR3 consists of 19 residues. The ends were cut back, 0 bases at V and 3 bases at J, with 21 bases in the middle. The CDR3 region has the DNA TGTGCCAGCAGCTTAGCGGTAAACCGGGATTTGGCTTACAATCAGCCCCAGCATTTT. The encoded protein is CASSLAVNRDLAYNQPQHF.

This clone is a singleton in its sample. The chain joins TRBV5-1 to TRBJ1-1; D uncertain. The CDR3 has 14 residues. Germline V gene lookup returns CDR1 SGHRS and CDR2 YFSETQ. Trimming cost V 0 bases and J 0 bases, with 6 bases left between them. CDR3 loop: CASSLAPVNTEAFF. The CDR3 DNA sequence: TGCGCCAGCAGCTTGGCGCCAGTGAACACTGAAGCTTTCTTT.

In nucleotides, the CDR3 is TGCGCCAGCAGTGAGGGGGGCCAGGGGAAAGCTTTCTTT. This gives the protein CASSEGGQGKAFF. The chain recombines TRBV10-1 with TRBJ1-1; weak D call: TRBD1 (6 bases). The CDR3 is 13 residues long. The V gene lost 2 bases and the J gene lost 9 bases, with 13 bases spanning the gap. From germline, CDR1 is WNHNN and CDR2 SYGVQD (reference sequence).

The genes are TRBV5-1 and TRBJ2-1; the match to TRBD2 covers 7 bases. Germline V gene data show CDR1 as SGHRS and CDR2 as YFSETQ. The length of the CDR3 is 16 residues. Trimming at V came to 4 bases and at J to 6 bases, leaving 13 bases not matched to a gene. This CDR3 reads CASSPLGRGSGNEQFF. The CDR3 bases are TGCGCCAGCAGCCCCCTTGGTCGCGGGAGTGGCAATGAGCAGTTCTTC.

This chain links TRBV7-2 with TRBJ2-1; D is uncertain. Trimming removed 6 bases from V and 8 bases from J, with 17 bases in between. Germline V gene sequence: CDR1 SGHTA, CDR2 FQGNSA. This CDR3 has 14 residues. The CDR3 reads CASRYAQIPHEQFF. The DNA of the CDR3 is TGTGCCAGCAGGTATGCACAGATACCCCATGAGCAGTTCTTC.

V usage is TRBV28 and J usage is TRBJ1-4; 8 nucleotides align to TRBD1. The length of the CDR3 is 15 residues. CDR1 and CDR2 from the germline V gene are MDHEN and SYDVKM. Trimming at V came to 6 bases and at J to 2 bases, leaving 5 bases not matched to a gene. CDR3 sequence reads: CASRYRGSTNEKLFF. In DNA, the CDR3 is TGTGCCAGCAGATACAGGGGGTCTACTAATGAAAAACTGTTTTTT. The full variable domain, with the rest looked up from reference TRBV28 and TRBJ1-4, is DVKVTQSSRYLVKRTGEKVFLECVQDMDHENMFWYRQDPGLGLRLIYFSYDVKMKEKGDIPEGYSVSREKKERFSLILESASTNQTSMYLCASRYRGSTNEKLFFGSGTQLSVL.

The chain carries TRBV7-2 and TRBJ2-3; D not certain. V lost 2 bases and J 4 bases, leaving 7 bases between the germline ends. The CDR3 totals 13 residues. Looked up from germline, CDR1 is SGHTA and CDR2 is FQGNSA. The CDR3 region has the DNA TGTGCCAGCAGCTTACCCCGGTCAGATACGCAGTATTTT. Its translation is CASSLPRSDTQYF.

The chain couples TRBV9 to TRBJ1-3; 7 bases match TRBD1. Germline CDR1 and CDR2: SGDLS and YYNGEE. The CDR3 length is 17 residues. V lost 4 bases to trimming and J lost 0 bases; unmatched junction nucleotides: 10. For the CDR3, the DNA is TGTGCCAGCAGCCCTCCACGGACAGGTCCCTCTGGAAACACCATATATTTT. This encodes CASSPPRTGPSGNTIYF.

The CDR3 loop is CASSSIWLGGYNSPLHF. CDR3 sequence (DNA): TGTGCCAGCAGCTCAATTTGGCTAGGCGGCTATAATTCACCCCTCCACTTT. The gene calls are TRBV11-3 and TRBJ1-6; no clear D. With 4 bases removed from V and 3 bases from J, the gap between germline ends came to 16 bases. Germline values: CDR1 SGHNT, CDR2 YENEEA. This CDR3 is built from 17 residues.

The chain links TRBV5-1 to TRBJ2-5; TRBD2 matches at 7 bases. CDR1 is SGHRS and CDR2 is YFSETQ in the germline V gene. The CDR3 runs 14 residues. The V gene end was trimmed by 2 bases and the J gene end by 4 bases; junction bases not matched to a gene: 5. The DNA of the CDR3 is TGCGCCAGCAGCTTTTCAGGCGGGGGAGAGACCCAGTACTTC. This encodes CASSFSGGGETQYF.

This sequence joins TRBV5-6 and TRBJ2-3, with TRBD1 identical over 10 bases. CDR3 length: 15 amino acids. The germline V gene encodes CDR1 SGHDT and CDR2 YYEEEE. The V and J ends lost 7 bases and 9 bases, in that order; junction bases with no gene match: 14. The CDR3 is CASSRPGQGTITQYF. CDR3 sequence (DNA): TGTGCCAGCTCCCGTCCGGGACAGGGGACAATAACGCAGTATTTT. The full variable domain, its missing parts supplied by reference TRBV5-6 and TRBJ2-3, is DAGVTQSPTHLIKTRGQQVTLRCSPKSGHDTVSWYQQALGQGPQFIFQYYEEEERQRGNFPDRFSGHQFPNYSSELNVNALLLGDSALYLCASSRPGQGTITQYFGPGTRLTVL.

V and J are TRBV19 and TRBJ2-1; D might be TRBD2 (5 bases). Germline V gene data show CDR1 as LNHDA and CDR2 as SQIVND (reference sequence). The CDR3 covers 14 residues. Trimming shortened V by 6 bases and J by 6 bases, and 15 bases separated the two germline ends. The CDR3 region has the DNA TGTGCCAGTAGCAGTGGGAGATCAACCAATGAGCAGTTCTTC. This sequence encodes CASSSGRSTNEQFF. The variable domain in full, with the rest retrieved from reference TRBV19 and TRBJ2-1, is DGGITQSPKYLFRKEGQNVTLSCEQNLNHDAMYWYRQDPGQGLRLIYYSQIVNDFQKGDIAEGYSVSREKKESFPLTVTSAQKNPTAFYLCASSSGRSTNEQFFGPGTRLTVL.

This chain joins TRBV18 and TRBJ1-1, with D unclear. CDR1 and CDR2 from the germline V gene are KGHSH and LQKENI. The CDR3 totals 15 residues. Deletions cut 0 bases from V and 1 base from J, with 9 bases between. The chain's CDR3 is CASSPPRGGNTEAFF. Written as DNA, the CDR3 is TGTGCCAGCTCACCACCGCGGGGAGGGAACACTGAAGCTTTCTTT.

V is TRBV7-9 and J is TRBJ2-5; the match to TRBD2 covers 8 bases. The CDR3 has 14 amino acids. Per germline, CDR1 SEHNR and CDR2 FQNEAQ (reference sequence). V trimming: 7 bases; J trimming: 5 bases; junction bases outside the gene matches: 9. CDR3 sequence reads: CASISGGVQETQYF. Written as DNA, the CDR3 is TGTGCCAGCATAAGCGGGGGAGTACAGGAGACCCAGTACTTC.

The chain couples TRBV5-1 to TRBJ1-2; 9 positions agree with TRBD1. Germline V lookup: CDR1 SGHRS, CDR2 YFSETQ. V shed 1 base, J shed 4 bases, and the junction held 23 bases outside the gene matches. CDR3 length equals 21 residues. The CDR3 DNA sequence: TGCGCCAGCAGCTTGTCCGGGACAGGGATTCTTCCTGGCGCACTCTCCTATGGCTACACCTTC. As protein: CASSLSGTGILPGALSYGYTF.

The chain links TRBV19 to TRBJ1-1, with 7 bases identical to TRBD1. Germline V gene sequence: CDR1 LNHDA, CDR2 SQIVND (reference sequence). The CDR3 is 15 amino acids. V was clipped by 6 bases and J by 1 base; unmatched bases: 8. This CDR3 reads CASRPEGGANTEAFF. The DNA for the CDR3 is TGTGCCAGTAGGCCCGAAGGGGGCGCGAACACTGAAGCTTTCTTT.

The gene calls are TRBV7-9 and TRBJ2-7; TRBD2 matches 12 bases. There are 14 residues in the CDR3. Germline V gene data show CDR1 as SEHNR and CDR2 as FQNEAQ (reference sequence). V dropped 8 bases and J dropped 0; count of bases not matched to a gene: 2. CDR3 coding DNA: TGTGCCAGCGGACTAGCGGGGTTCTCCTACGAGCAGTACTTC. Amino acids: CASGLAGFSYEQYF.

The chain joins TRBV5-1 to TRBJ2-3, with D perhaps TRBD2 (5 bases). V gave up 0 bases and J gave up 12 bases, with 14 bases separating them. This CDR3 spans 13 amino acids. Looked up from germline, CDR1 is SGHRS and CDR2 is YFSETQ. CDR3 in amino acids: CASSLELVNSQYF. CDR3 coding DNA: TGCGCCAGCAGCTTGGAACTAGTTAATTCCCAGTATTTT.

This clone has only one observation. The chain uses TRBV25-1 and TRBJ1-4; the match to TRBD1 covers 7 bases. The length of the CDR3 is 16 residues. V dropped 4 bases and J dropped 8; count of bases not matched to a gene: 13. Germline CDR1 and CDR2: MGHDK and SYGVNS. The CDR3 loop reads CASSGYYRGAVEKLFF. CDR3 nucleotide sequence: TGTGCCAGCAGTGGGTACTACAGGGGTGCGGTAGAAAAACTGTTTTTT.